This TCR beta chain emerged from a study of T-cell memory formation after mild COVID-19. Notes on the study in general: There were some responding clones in pre-infection memory, which suggested that cross-reactive memory had joined.

With constant-segment primers, 5'RACE yielded cDNA libraries of TCR alpha and TCR beta that carried sample barcodes and UMIs. TCRdb passed the 5' RACE reads through MiXCR, listing each CDR3 protein once. Here the sample spans under 300,000 distinct CDR3 sequences, 15% to 20% being singletons. The CDR3 is 12 amino acids. Germline V lookup: CDR1 SGHDT, CDR2 YYEEEE. V was shortened by 7 bases and J by 2 bases, with 7 bases between the two germline ends. A note on this clonotype: Antigen: not known.

V is TRBV5-6 and J is TRBJ2-4; no definite D call. This TCR was sampled from a man in his late teens or twenties who had mild COVID-19 (a few samples of this study predate the infection). Cell type and time point are not known. Input material: PBMCs or a T cell subset sorted from them (not recorded which). The CDR3 is CASLVPKNIQYF. The DNA for the CDR3 is TGTGCCAGCCTGGTCCCCAAAAACATTCAGTACTTC.